The 14 T cell receptor beta chains given below trace back to one sample, sequenced in a study of T cell repertoires in cytomegalovirus infection. These TCRs are of unknown antigen specificity. TCRdb itself ran the reads through MiXCR, one entry per CDR3 protein. The repertoire consists of a few hundred thousand distinct CDR3 sequences, with approximately 40% occurring once and the leading ten covering around 50%. The sequencing used cultured PBMCs, collected from culture after CMV antigen stimulation. The receptors originated from a human donor in good health (CMV status not recorded). Some clones in this sample may be carry-over from other donors' samples.

This clonotype was observed at least ten times. The chain is built from TRBV7-6 and TRBJ2-3; TRBD2 is a possible D gene (6 bases). This CDR3 spans 15 amino acids. Germline values: CDR1 SGHVS, CDR2 FNYEAQ. V was shortened by 2 bases and J by 0 bases, with 9 bases between the two germline ends. CDR3 nucleotide sequence: TGTGCCAGCAGCTTAAGGGCGGGGAGCACAGATACGCAGTATTTT. It translates to CASSLRAGSTDTQYF.

The rearrangement joins TRBV14 to TRBJ2-3, with 9 bases fitting TRBD2. Per germline, CDR1 SGHDN and CDR2 FVKESK. The length of the CDR3 is 20 residues. V gave up 3 bases and J gave up 4 bases; unmatched junction bases: 20. CDR3 protein: CASSHKLQGESGGSADTQYF. As DNA, the CDR3 is TGTGCCAGCAGCCACAAGTTGCAGGGGGAAAGCGGGGGGTCCGCAGATACGCAGTATTTT.

This clonotype was observed a few times. The chain couples TRBV6-1 to TRBJ1-2; D is possibly TRBD1 (5 bases). Germline CDR1 and CDR2: MNHNS and SASEGT. The V end was cut by 2 bases, the J end by 4 bases, with 14 bases between. The CDR3 has 15 amino acids. Here the CDR3 reads CASSESGWDVYGYTF. The CDR3 DNA reads TGTGCCAGCAGTGAAAGTGGGTGGGACGTCTATGGCTACACCTTC.

This chain connects TRBV5-1 to TRBJ2-5, with no clear D. V lost 3 bases to trimming and J lost 2 bases, with 17 bases between them. Germline values: CDR1 SGHRS, CDR2 YFSETQ. The CDR3 loop spans 16 amino acids. The CDR3 here is CASSYLGVSGQETQYF. CDR3 nucleotides: TGCGCCAGCAGCTACCTCGGCGTCTCCGGTCAAGAGACCCAGTACTTC.

The V and J genes are TRBV12-3 or TRBV12-4 and TRBJ1-2; possible D gene TRBD1, 5 bases. The ends were cut back, 6 bases at V and 7 bases at J, with 12 bases in the middle. The CDR3 runs 12 residues. The CDR3 nucleotides read TGTGCCAGCAGCCCAACTGGGGGTGGCTACACCTTC. Translated, it gives CASSPTGGGYTF.

The chain employs TRBV6-2 or TRBV6-3 and TRBJ2-3; TRBD1 aligns across 7 bases. The CDR3 covers 15 residues. Per germline, CDR1 MNHEY and CDR2 SVGEGT. Trimming at V came to 2 bases and at J to 6 bases, leaving 8 bases not matched to a gene. The CDR3 sequence: CASSYATGSRDTQYF. CDR3 DNA sequence: TGTGCCAGCAGTTACGCGACAGGGAGTAGGGATACGCAGTATTTT.

The V gene is TRBV11-1, the J gene TRBJ1-6; D ambiguous. The V and J ends lost 5 bases and 0 bases respectively, with 14 bases between them. CDR1 is SGHAT, CDR2 FQDESV, per germline (reference sequence). The CDR3 runs 17 residues. This CDR3 reads CASSPSPQSSYNSPLHF. Here the CDR3 DNA reads TGTGCCAGCAGCCCAAGCCCCCAGAGCTCCTATAATTCACCCCTCCACTTT.

The sample holds a few counts of this clonotype. The chain couples TRBV6-2 or TRBV6-3 to TRBJ2-3, with a weak D call TRBD2 (6 bases). CDR3 size: 14 residues. V was pared by 6 bases and J by 4 bases, with 14 bases between. CDR1 is MNHEY, CDR2 SVGEGT, per germline. For the CDR3, the DNA is TGTGCCAGCAGGGAACCCTGGGGGGCAGATACGCAGTATTTT. It encodes CASREPWGADTQYF.

The V and J genes are TRBV6-5 and TRBJ1-1; the D gene is possibly TRBD1 (5 bases). Germline CDR1 is MNHEY and CDR2 is SVGAGI. Trimming pared 6 bases from V and 4 bases from J, leaving 15 bases between. This CDR3 is 14 amino acids long. CDR3 residues: CASRGDLIGTEAFF. CDR3 sequence (DNA): TGTGCCAGCAGAGGGGATTTGATAGGCACTGAAGCTTTCTTT.

The CDR3 region has the DNA TGCGCCAGCAGCCCTACCCCCCCCGGGGATTCTAACTATGGCTACACCTTC. It translates to CASSPTPPGDSNYGYTF. The rearrangement links TRBV4-1 to TRBJ1-2; no definite D call. The CDR3 contains 17 residues. Germline V gene lookup returns CDR1 MGHRA and CDR2 YSYEKL. Trimming stripped 4 bases from V and 0 bases from J, with 18 bases between.

CDR3 DNA sequence: TGTGCCAGCAGAAAGAATGTGCAGGGGAGGAACTATGGCTACACCTTC. It is translated as CASRKNVQGRNYGYTF. The gene calls are TRBV12-3 or TRBV12-4 and TRBJ1-2, with a possible D match to TRBD1 (6 bases). The V end lost 6 bases, the J end lost 2 bases, and 19 bases lay between the germline ends. The CDR3 extends over 16 amino acids.

This clonotype was recorded a few times. The chain combines TRBV7-2 with TRBJ1-6, with a weak D call TRBD1 (5 bases). The CDR3 contains 16 residues. The germline CDR1 and CDR2 sequences are SGHTA and FQGNSA. V was trimmed by 6 bases and J by 7 bases, leaving 19 bases between them. CDR3 nucleotide sequence: TGTGCCAGCAGTACTTTAGTGGGCAGGGCGAATTCACCCCTCCACTTT. Encoded protein: CASSTLVGRANSPLHF.

The V and J genes are TRBV7-9 and TRBJ2-1; 7 bases map to TRBD2. Germline V gene data show CDR1 as SEHNR and CDR2 as FQNEAQ (reference sequence). The CDR3 is 12 residues long. The junction had 7 bases not matched to a gene; V was cut back by 8 bases and J by 9 bases. This chain's CDR3 is CASRGTGGEQFF. The CDR3, as DNA: TGTGCCAGCCGGGGAACGGGGGGTGAGCAGTTCTTC.

This clonotype was detected a few times. The DNA for the CDR3 is TGTGCCAGCAGTGTGCGGGGGCCCTCCTACAATGAGCAGTTCTTC. Protein sequence: CASSVRGPSYNEQFF. V is TRBV2 and J is TRBJ2-1; weak D call: TRBD2 (7 bases). CDR1 is SNHLY, CDR2 FYNNEI, per germline. V shed 4 bases and J shed 0 bases, with 10 bases lying between them. The CDR3 length is 15 residues.